A single T cell receptor (beta chain) is shown here with its context. Its target is not known. This specimen comes from a study of a mutant IDH1 vaccine in newly diagnosed glioma. Some clones are missing from TCRdb's copy, which holds only in-frame ones; the method was immunoSEQ multiplex PCR. The sample contains approximately 26,000 clones, roughly three quarters of which appear only once. CDR3 length: 15 amino acids. Time point meaning: week 5, during vaccination. Vaccination comprised doses that each held 300 ug of mutant IDH1 20-mer peptide, plus topical imiquimod. The receptor was derived from a man aged 40-55 years with glioma. Some clones in this sample may be carry-over from other donors' samples. The V and J genes are TRBV1 and TRBJ2-1; the listed D gene, TRBD2, was not tested against the DNA. TRBV1 is a documented pseudogene. This sample comprised PBMCs, obtained from a glioma patient whose treatment included an IDH1 peptide vaccine. In nucleotides, the CDR3 is TGCACCAGCAGCCAGCCGGGGGGACTTTACAATGAGCAGTTCTTC. This sequence encodes CTSSQPGGLYNEQFF.